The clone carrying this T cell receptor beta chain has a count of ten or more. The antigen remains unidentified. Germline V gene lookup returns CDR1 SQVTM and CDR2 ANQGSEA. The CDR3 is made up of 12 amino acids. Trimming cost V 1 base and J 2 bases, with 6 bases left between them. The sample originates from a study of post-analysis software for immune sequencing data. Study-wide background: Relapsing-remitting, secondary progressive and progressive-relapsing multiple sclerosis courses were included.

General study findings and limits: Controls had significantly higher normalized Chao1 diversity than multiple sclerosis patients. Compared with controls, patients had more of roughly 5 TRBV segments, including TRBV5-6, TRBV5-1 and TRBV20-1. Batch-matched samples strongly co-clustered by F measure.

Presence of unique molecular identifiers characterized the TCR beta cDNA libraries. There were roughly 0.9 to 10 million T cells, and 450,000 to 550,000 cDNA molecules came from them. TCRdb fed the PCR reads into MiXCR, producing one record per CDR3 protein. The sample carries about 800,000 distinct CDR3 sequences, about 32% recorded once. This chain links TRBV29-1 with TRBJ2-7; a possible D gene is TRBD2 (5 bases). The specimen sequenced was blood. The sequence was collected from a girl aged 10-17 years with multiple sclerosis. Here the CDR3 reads CSVEAGTYEQYF. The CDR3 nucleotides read TGCAGCGTTGAAGCGGGAACCTACGAGCAGTACTTC.